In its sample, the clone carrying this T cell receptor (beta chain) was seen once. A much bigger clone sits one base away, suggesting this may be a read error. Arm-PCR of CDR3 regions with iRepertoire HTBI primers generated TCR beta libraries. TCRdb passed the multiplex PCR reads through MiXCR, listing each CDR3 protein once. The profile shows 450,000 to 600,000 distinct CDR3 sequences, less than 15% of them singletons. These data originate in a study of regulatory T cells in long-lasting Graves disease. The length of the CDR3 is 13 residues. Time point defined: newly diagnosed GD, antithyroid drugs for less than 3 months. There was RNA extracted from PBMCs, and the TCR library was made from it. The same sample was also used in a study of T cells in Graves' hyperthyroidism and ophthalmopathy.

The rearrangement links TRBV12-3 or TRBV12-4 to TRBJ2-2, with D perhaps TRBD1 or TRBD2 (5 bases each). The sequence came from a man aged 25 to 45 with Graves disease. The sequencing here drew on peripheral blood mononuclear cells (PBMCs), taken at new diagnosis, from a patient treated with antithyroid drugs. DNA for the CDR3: TGTGCCTGGCAGGGATCCTACACCGGGGAGCTGCTTTTT. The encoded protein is CAWQGSYTGELLF.